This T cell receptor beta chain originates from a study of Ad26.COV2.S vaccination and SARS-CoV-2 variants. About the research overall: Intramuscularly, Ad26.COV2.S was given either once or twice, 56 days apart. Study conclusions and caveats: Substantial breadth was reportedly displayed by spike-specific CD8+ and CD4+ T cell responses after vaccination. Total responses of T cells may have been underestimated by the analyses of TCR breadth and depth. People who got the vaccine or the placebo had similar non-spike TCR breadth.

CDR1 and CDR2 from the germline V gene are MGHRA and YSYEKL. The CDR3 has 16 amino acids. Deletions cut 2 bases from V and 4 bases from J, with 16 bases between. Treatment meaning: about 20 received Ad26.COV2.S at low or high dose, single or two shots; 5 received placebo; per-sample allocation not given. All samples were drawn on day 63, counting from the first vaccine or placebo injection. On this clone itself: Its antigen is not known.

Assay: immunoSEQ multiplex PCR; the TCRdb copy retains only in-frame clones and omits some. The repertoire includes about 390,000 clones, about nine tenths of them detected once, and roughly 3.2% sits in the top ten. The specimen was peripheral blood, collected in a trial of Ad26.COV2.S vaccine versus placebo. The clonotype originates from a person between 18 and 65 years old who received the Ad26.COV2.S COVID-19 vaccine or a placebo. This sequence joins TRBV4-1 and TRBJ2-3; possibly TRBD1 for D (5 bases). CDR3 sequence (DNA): TGCGCCAGCAGCCAATTGGGCAGGGCGGTCGCAGATACGCAGTATTTT. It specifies CASSQLGRAVADTQYF.